This paragraph covers one TCR beta chain sequence. This clone was seen more than once but under ten times. Its antigen remains unidentified. No much larger clonotype is one base removed from it; base qualities were not supplied. The CDR3 starts with the cysteine, ends with the phenylalanine, and has 13 residues. Only the CDR3 portion is preserved as DNA: 39 bases, with reading frame beginning at the first base. Trimming at the junction amounts to 2 bases on V and 2 bases on J, and the germline ends lie 6 bases apart. Taken from the germline V gene, the CDR1 and CDR2 loops are MNHNS and SASEGT. This entry comes from a study of cytotoxic CD8 clonotypes in ibrutinib-treated CLL (dated by TCRdb to about 2021). Study-level background: The cohort had 11 to 12 relapsed/refractory and around 16 treatment-naive patients; about 17 were IGHV unmutated. Responses were partial in some 24 patients and complete in 2; after median around 65 months follow-up, around 15 stayed in remission and 12 progressed. Samples at response were collected after a median of about 13 months of treatment, with a range of about 6 to 40 months. An average of about 250,000 productive templates and approximately 90,000 productive rearrangements was obtained per sample. Longitudinal samples were available for about 30% of the roughly 90 trial participants. Cryopreserved peripheral blood mononuclear cells were obtained before treatment, at response, and at either sustained remission or disease progression. All remission and progressive disease samples were collected while patients were still receiving ibrutinib. The study at large found these results: Clonality increased at ibrutinib response, stayed stable in sustained remission, and fell back toward baseline at progression. Baseline clonality exceeded that of age-matched healthy donors and correlated strongly with circulating CD8+ T-cell counts. Lymph node repertoires were not examined, and the timing of sampling was not matched between patients in sustained remission and those whose disease progressed. Public clonotypes were rare and either shrank or stayed stable during treatment, and the rise in clonality at ibrutinib response reflected expansion of private clonotypes.

Reading the label with the study, this specimen's time point is: progressive disease on ibrutinib. For TCR beta library preparation, about 2 micrograms of genomic DNA was extracted from cryopreserved PBMCs. Longitudinal blood samples from CLL patients on ibrutinib monotherapy were analyzed using high-throughput TCR beta sequencing. Patients were enrolled in a phase 2 open-label single-center ibrutinib monotherapy trial. A MiSeq instrument was used for deep resolution sequencing, which targeted depths ranging from 1 in 1 million up to 1 in 200,000 T cells, with coverage averaging 10x for each clonotype. TCR beta libraries were generated with the immunoSEQ hsTCRB Kit. Per the original workflow: Data were analyzed with ImmunoSEQ Data Assistant and ImmunoSEQ Analyzer, with V, D and J genes assigned per IMGT definitions. Clonality was computed as one minus normalized Shannon entropy of productive rearrangement frequencies, ranging from 0 to 1. Only overrepresented clonotypes making up at least 0.05% of each patient's repertoire were included in the public clonotype analysis. Approximately 12 repertoires from age-matched healthy donors, obtained from immuneACCESS, served as clonality controls. TCRdb's version of the immuneACCESS table is confined to in-frame rearrangements and falls short of the full clone set. An unresolved V gene accounts for under half of the shortfall where checked; the remainder is of unknown origin. That table supplies the V and J calls and clone size; D and trimming were determined from the DNA. The sample data list approximately 160,000 clones, and approximately 91% of these were observed just once. The top ten clonotypes cover roughly 3% of the sample.

The sequence was obtained from a human donor with chronic lymphocytic leukemia. The V and J segments used are TRBV6-1 and TRBJ1-1; no confident D gene assignment can be made. Sequenced material: PBMCs, taken at disease progression, from a patient treated with ibrutinib. The sequenced DNA is TGTGCCAGCAGTGAATACCATAACACTGAAGCTTTCTTT. The resulting protein is CASSEYHNTEAFF.